Below, 15 T cell receptor beta chains from the same sample are listed, as sequenced in a study of T cells in Graves' hyperthyroidism and ophthalmopathy. From RNA transcripts, TCR beta CDR3 regions were amplified. During a first-round RT-PCR of the TCR CDR3, the HTBI primer set was used. One entry per CDR3 protein results from TCRdb running MiXCR on the multiplex PCR reads. Among more than 300,000 distinct CDR3 sequences listed, about a sixth were seen once. The sequenced sample consisted of blood. The receptors here all came from a woman in her twenties or thirties with Graves' hyperthyroidism that later progressed to Graves' ophthalmopathy.

This clonotype came up a few times. The chain combines TRBV5-1 with TRBJ2-5; D may be TRBD1 or TRBD2 (5 bases each). CDR1 and CDR2 from the germline V gene are SGHRS and YFSETQ. CDR3 size: 15 residues. V lost 3 bases, J lost 5 bases, and 17 bases lay in between. The CDR3, as DNA: TGCGCCAGCAGCTCGCTCGGGGCACCTGGGGAGACCCAGTACTTC. This gives the protein CASSSLGAPGETQYF. Full variable domain (outside the CDR3, taken from reference TRBV5-1 and TRBJ2-5): KAGVTQTPRYLIKTRGQQVTLSCSPISGHRSVSWYQQTPGQGLQFLFEYFSETQRNKGNFPGRFSGRQFSNSRSEMNVSTLELGDSALYLCASSSLGAPGETQYFGPGTRLLVL.

This clonotype was seen ten or more times. The junction differs from germline at one of its ends, possibly a read error. The rearrangement joins TRBV9 to TRBJ1-1; TRBD1 might be the D (5 bases). Looked up from germline, CDR1 is SGDLS and CDR2 is YYNGEE. The CDR3 loop spans 13 amino acids. As DNA, the CDR3 is TGCGCCAGCAGCCCCCGCGGGGGGACTGAAGCTTTCTTT. It codes for CASSPRGGTEAFF.

With respect to this clonotype: One end of the junction does not line up with germline, which may come from a read error. This chain joins TRBV18 and TRBJ1-2; D perhaps matches TRBD1 (5 bases). Germline loops: CDR1 KGHSH, CDR2 LQKENI. The CDR3 spans 15 residues. The CDR3 sequence is CAGSLPDSVSYGYTF. Here the CDR3 DNA reads TGTGCCGGCTCACTACCCGACAGTGTTAGCTATGGCTACACCTTC. Complete variable domain (other parts from reference TRBV18 and TRBJ1-2): NAGVMQNPRHLVRRRGQEARLRCSPMKGHSHVYWYRQLPEEGLKFMVYLQKENIIDESGMPKERFSAEFPKEGPSILRIQQVVRGDSAAYFCAGSLPDSVSYGYTFGSGTRLTVV.

This clonotype was detected many times. The chain recombines TRBV30 with TRBJ2-7, with TRBD2 matching over 8 bases. V was pared by 3 bases and J by 3 bases, with 7 bases of the junction left unmatched. The CDR3 spans 14 residues. Germline lookup yields CDR1 GTSNPN and CDR2 SVGIG (reference sequence). The CDR3 coding sequence is TGTGCCTGGAGCCTATTTGGGACTAGCTACGAGCAGTACTTC. This gives the protein CAWSLFGTSYEQYF.

This clonotype has a count of ten or more. This chain joins TRBV12-3 or TRBV12-4 and TRBJ2-3, with D unresolved. V lost 4 bases, J lost 2 bases, and 13 bases lay in between. This CDR3 is built from 15 residues. CDR3 sequence (DNA): TGTGCCAGCAGTTATACTGACTGGACCACAGATACGCAGTATTTT. Its protein is CASSYTDWTTDTQYF.

Many counts were recorded for this clonotype. CDR3 amino acids: CASSLGQSYVSQETQYF. The CDR3 DNA sequence: TGTGCCAGCAGCTTAGGGCAGTCGTACGTGTCACAAGAGACCCAGTACTTC. The chain links TRBV11-1 to TRBJ2-5, with D hard to call. CDR1 is SGHAT and CDR2 is FQDESV in the germline V gene (reference sequence). The CDR3 extends over 17 amino acids. Between the trimmed V and J ends, which lost 1 base and 2 bases, there was a span of 17 bases.

This clonotype was observed many times. In DNA, the CDR3 is TGTGCCTGGAGTGCATCTGGGAACACTGAAGCTTTCTTT. This translates into CAWSASGNTEAFF. V and J are TRBV30 and TRBJ1-1, with no clear D. The CDR3 runs 13 residues. Trimming removed 1 base from V and 1 base from J, with 7 bases in between. CDR1 and CDR2 from the germline V gene are GTSNPN and SVGIG (reference sequence).

In this sample, this clonotype turned up a few times. The chain uses TRBV7-9 and TRBJ2-5; 15 bases are a match to TRBD2. The trim removed 5 bases at V and 5 bases at J, leaving 9 bases unmatched. From germline, CDR1 is SEHNR and CDR2 FQNEAQ (reference sequence). The CDR3 has 17 residues. The CDR3 region is CASSPRGLAGGVETQYF. Written as DNA, the CDR3 is TGTGCCAGCAGCCCCCGGGGACTAGCGGGGGGTGTGGAGACCCAGTACTTC.

This clonotype was recorded many times. J is TRBJ2-5 and V is TRBV2, with D uncertain. Deletions cut 7 bases from V and 4 bases from J, with 13 bases between. This CDR3 has 13 residues. Germline loops: CDR1 SNHLY, CDR2 FYNNEI. CDR3 sequence reads: CASTRVVGETQYF. The CDR3 DNA reads as TGTGCCAGCACCCGGGTTGTGGGAGAGACCCAGTACTTC. Variable domain in full (rest from reference TRBV2 and TRBJ2-5): EPEVTQTPSHQVTQMGQEVILRCVPISNHLYFYWYRQILGQKVEFLVSFYNNEISEKSEIFDDQFSVERPDGSNFTLKIRSTKLEDSAMYFCASTRVVGETQYFGPGTRLLVL.

The chain has TRBV24-1 and TRBJ2-1; 14 bases match TRBD2. Germline assignment: CDR1 KGHDR and CDR2 SFDVKD. V lost 2 bases, J lost 3 bases, and 8 bases stayed unmatched. The CDR3 runs to 19 residues. CDR3 nucleotide sequence: TGTGCCACCAGTGATTCGGGACTAGCGGGAGAAAGGGACTACAATGAGCAGTTCTTC. Amino acids: CATSDSGLAGERDYNEQFF.

Many counts were recorded for this clonotype. The rearrangement links TRBV11-2 to TRBJ1-2; a possible D gene is TRBD1 (5 bases). Germline CDR1 is SGHAT and CDR2 is FQNNGV. The CDR3 is 12 amino acids. The V and J ends lost 4 bases and 4 bases respectively, with 7 bases between them. The CDR3 region is CASSSGSYGYTF. The CDR3 DNA is TGTGCCAGCAGCTCAGGGTCCTATGGCTACACCTTC. Variable domain in full (rest from reference TRBV11-2 and TRBJ1-2): EAGVAQSPRYKIIEKRQSVAFWCNPISGHATLYWYQQILGQGPKLLIQFQNNGVVDDSQLPKDRFSAERLKGVDSTLKIQPAKLEDSAVYLCASSSGSYGYTFGSGTRLTVV.

The rearrangement links TRBV3-1 to TRBJ2-5; 7 bases line up with TRBD1. Germline lookup yields CDR1 LGHDT and CDR2 YNNKEL (reference sequence). The ends lost 4 bases at V and 7 bases at J; junction bases unmatched: 21. The CDR3 length is 18 residues. In DNA, the CDR3 is TGTGCCAGCAGCCTAATGGCGAGGGGGCAAAGTGTCAGTCGGACCCAGTACTTC. Encoded protein: CASSLMARGQSVSRTQYF.

On this clonotype: It may be a read error: a sequence one base away is much more abundant. The chain employs TRBV28 and TRBJ1-4; unclear D gene. CDR3 length equals 12 residues. Per the germline V gene, CDR1 is MDHEN and CDR2 is SYDVKM. The CDR3 nucleotides read TGTGCCGGCAGTTCCGGACGGGAAAAACTGTTTTTT. Residues: CAGSSGREKLFF.

There are many counts of this clonotype. V usage is TRBV11-3 and J usage is TRBJ2-3; 10 bases fit TRBD2. CDR3 length equals 20 residues. Germline V gene sequence: CDR1 SGHNT, CDR2 YENEEA. After removal of 5 bases from V and 3 bases from J, the junction contained 20 bases not matched to a gene. The CDR3 DNA is TGTGCCAGCAGCCGACCTAGCGGGAGTTATCGACATACGGGGACAGATACGCAGTATTTT. Its protein product is CASSRPSGSYRHTGTDTQYF.

Only a few counts were recorded for this clonotype. A much larger clone lies a single base off, so this may be a read error. The chain recombines TRBV11-2 with TRBJ2-7; no definite D call. Germline V CDR1 and CDR2: SGHAT, FQNNGV. Trimming removed 5 bases at V and 2 bases at J, with 16 bases between. The CDR3 length is 15 residues. In DNA, the CDR3 is TGTGCCAGCAGCCCGAGCTTAGGGTCGACCTACGAGCAGTACTTC. Translation gives CASSPSLGSTYEQYF.